This T cell receptor beta chain was sequenced for a study of preoperative IRX-2 immunotherapy in early breast cancer. Sequenced by immunoSEQ multiplex PCR; TCRdb stores in-frame clones only, minus some. Counted here are 20,000 to 30,000 clones, roughly 80% occurring once; the ten biggest clones make up less than 2.5%. The sample's treatment: preoperative locoregional IRX-2 cytokine immunotherapy. This phase Ib study tested locoregional IRX-2 cytokine immunotherapy given before surgery. V was shortened by 4 bases and J by 7 bases, with 16 bases between the two germline ends. CDR1 and CDR2 from the germline V gene are LNHNV and YYDKDF (reference sequence). The CDR3 is made up of 14 amino acids.

This chain connects TRBV15 to TRBJ2-5; D might be TRBD2 (7 bases). The TCR comes from a human donor with breast cancer. Specimen: lymph node tissue, collected before IRX-2 immunotherapy. The CDR3 bases are TGTGCCACCAGCACTCCCATGGGGGGGGCGACCCAGTACTTC. Translation: CATSTPMGGATQYF.